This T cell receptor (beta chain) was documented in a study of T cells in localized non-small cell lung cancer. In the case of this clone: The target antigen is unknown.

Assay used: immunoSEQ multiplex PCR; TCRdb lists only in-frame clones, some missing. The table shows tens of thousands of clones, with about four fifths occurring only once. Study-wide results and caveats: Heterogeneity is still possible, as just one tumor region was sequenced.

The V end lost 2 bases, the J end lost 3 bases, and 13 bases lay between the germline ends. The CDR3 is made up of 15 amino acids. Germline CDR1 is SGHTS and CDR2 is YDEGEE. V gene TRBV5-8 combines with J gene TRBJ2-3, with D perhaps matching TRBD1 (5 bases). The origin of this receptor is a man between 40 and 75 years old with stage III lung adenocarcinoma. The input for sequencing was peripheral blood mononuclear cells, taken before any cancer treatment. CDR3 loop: CASSLEGGATDTQYF. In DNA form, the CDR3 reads TGTGCCAGCAGCTTAGAAGGTGGGGCGACAGATACGCAGTATTTT.